These 19 T cell receptor beta chains came from one sample sequenced in a study of shared clonotypes between healthy human individuals. The naive CD8 fraction comprised CD45RO-negative cells positively selected for CCR7 and excluded terminally differentiated effector memory CD45RA+ cells. The data were produced by immunoSEQ multiplex PCR, yet TCRdb's version contains in-frame clones alone and is incomplete. The profile covers some 2 million clones, with roughly 95% appearing a single time and more than 0.95% taken by the ten largest. The sequencing input was naive CD8+ T cells sorted from blood. The receptors stem from a man aged 18 to 30 in good health.

CDR3 residues: CASIKSFLAKNIQYF. The CDR3 DNA reads as TGCGCCAGCATCAAGAGCTTCCTAGCCAAAAACATTCAGTACTTC. The chain employs TRBV10-2 and TRBJ2-4; no clear D gene. Trimming stripped 7 bases from V and 0 bases from J, with 13 bases between. The CDR3 covers 15 residues. Germline V gene lookup returns CDR1 WSHSY and CDR2 SAAADI.

This clone was recorded once. J is TRBJ2-3 and V is TRBV5-6, with D maybe TRBD2 (5 bases). CDR1 SGHDT and CDR2 YYEEEE come from the germline V gene. V dropped 1 base and J dropped 4 bases, with 16 bases sitting between them. CDR3 size: 16 residues. The CDR3 DNA is TGTGCCAGCAGCTTGATGCTCGGAGGAGCGGCAGATACGCAGTATTTT. Translation gives CASSLMLGGAADTQYF.

The chain recombines TRBV13 with TRBJ2-1; 12 bases match TRBD2. The V gene end was trimmed by 6 bases and the J gene end by 6 bases; junction bases not matched to a gene: 3. The CDR3 runs 14 residues. CDR1 and CDR2 from the germline V gene are PRHDT and FYEKMQ (reference sequence). CDR3 in amino acids: CASSGLAGINEQFF. The CDR3 DNA sequence: TGTGCCAGCAGTGGACTAGCGGGGATCAATGAGCAGTTCTTC. Full variable domain (missing parts from reference TRBV13 and TRBJ2-1): AAGVIQSPRHLIKEKRETATLKCYPIPRHDTVYWYQQGPGQDPQFLISFYEKMQSDKGSIPDRFSAQQFSDYHSELNMSSLELGDSALYFCASSGLAGINEQFFGPGTRLTVL.

The chain carries TRBV11-2 and TRBJ1-4; D not resolved. Germline CDR1 SGHAT, CDR2 FQNNGV. The V gene lost 5 bases and the J gene lost 6 bases, with 7 bases spanning the gap. The CDR3 has 12 residues. The CDR3 spells CASSATYEKLFF. The DNA for the CDR3 is TGTGCCAGCAGCGCCACATATGAAAAACTGTTTTTT.

Turning to this clone: Other DNA sequences in the sample encode the same CDR3. This chain joins TRBV18 and TRBJ2-7; D is uncertain. Germline V gene sequence: CDR1 KGHSH, CDR2 LQKENI. Trimming removed 0 bases from V and 1 base from J, with 4 bases in between. The CDR3 extends over 13 amino acids. The CDR3 region has the DNA TGTGCCAGCTCACCACCTTATTCCTACGAGCAGTACTTC. It codes for CASSPPYSYEQYF.

This clone was seen only once. The rearrangement links TRBV7-6 to TRBJ2-3; 8 bases map to TRBD2. This CDR3 is 16 amino acids long. The J segment lost 3 bases and the V segment lost 5 bases, leaving 10 bases of the junction unmatched. Germline assignment: CDR1 SGHVS and CDR2 FNYEAQ. CDR3 sequence reads: CASSPLAGPGTDTQYF. The CDR3 DNA follows: TGTGCCAGCAGCCCCCTAGCGGGCCCTGGGACAGATACGCAGTATTTT.

J is TRBJ2-7 and V is TRBV28, with 7 positions matching TRBD1. V gave up 3 bases and J gave up 3 bases; unmatched junction bases: 5. The germline V gene has CDR1 MDHEN and CDR2 SYDVKM. The CDR3 spans 14 residues. CDR3 DNA: TGTGCCAGCAGTTTGAGGGGGCTTCTCTACGAGCAGTACTTC. Translating it yields CASSLRGLLYEQYF.

This chain joins TRBV18 and TRBJ2-7; the match to TRBD2 covers 12 bases. This CDR3 is 15 amino acids long. With V trimmed by 8 bases and J by 4 bases, 9 bases remained unmatched. CDR1 is KGHSH, CDR2 LQKENI, per germline. The CDR3 nucleotides are TGTGCCAGCGAAGCAGCTAGCGGGGGGGGTTACGAGCAGTACTTC. It codes for CASEAASGGGYEQYF.

Comment on this clone: One base away lies a much larger clone, so this may be a sequencing read error. The chain couples TRBV7-3 to TRBJ2-2, with D uncertain. The CDR3 length is 12 residues. V lost 3 bases, J lost 1 base, and 0 bases lay in between. The V gene's germline CDR1 is SGHTA and CDR2 FQGTGA. The CDR3 nucleotides read TGTGCCAGCAGCTTGAACACCGGGGAGCTGTTTTTT. Protein product: CASSLNTGELFF. Based on the CDR3 plus reference TRBV7-3 and TRBJ2-2, the full variable domain is GAGVSQTPSNKVTEKGKYVELRCDPISGHTALYWYRQSLGQGPEFLIYFQGTGAADDSGLPNDRFFAVRPEGSVSTLKIQRTERGDSAVYLCASSLNTGELFFGEGSRLTVL.

The rearrangement links TRBV5-4 to TRBJ1-2, with 10 bases identical to TRBD1. This CDR3 has 14 residues. The germline gives CDR1 SGHNT, CDR2 YYREEE (reference sequence). J was trimmed by 5 bases and V by 5 bases; bases with no gene match: 6. The CDR3 sequence is CASRPTGGGYGYTF. The DNA for the CDR3 is TGTGCCAGCAGACCGACAGGGGGCGGGTATGGCTACACCTTC.

In DNA form, the CDR3 reads TGTGCCAGCAGATATTGGGGTAGCGGCACAGATACGCAGTATTTT. Residues: CASRYWGSGTDTQYF. This chain uses TRBV5-4 with TRBJ2-3; tentatively, D is TRBD2 (5 bases). The CDR3 is 15 amino acids. Trimming removed 5 bases from V and 1 base from J, with 14 bases in between. Germline V gene sequence: CDR1 SGHNT, CDR2 YYREEE (reference sequence).

The rearrangement uses TRBV10-2 and TRBJ2-3; 10 bases are a match to TRBD2. J gave up 10 bases and V 7 bases, and 5 bases lay outside the gene matches. Germline CDR1 is WSHSY and CDR2 is SAAADI. This CDR3 is built from 12 residues. CDR3 in amino acids: CASTDGLAAQYF. Written as DNA, the CDR3 is TGCGCCAGCACCGATGGACTAGCGGCGCAGTATTTT.

The rearrangement joins TRBV4-3 to TRBJ2-2, with TRBD2 identical over 9 bases. V was clipped by 1 base and J by 1 base; unmatched bases: 10. CDR3 size: 19 residues. Per the germline V gene, CDR1 is LGHNA and CDR2 is YSLEER. Here the CDR3 reads CASSQGMRAGGVNTGELFF. For the CDR3, the DNA is TGCGCCAGCAGCCAAGGGATGAGGGCGGGAGGGGTGAACACCGGGGAGCTGTTTTTT.

This sequence joins TRBV30 and TRBJ2-7, with D possibly matching TRBD1 (6 bases). Germline V gives CDR1 GTSNPN, CDR2 SVGIG (reference sequence). This CDR3 region has 14 residues. Trimming left V 1 base short and J 1 base short, with 11 bases between. The CDR3 is CAWSASDSSYEQYF. Here the CDR3 DNA reads TGTGCCTGGAGTGCCTCGGACAGTTCCTACGAGCAGTACTTC.

J is TRBJ2-5 and V is TRBV27; TRBD2 aligns across 10 bases. The CDR3 length is 17 residues. The germline V gene encodes CDR1 MNHEY and CDR2 SMNVEV (reference sequence). V shed 4 bases and J 3 bases; nucleotides not matched to a gene: 11. The CDR3 sequence: CASSSLAGDIWEETQYF. CDR3 sequence (DNA): TGTGCCAGCAGTTCTCTAGCGGGGGATATATGGGAAGAGACCCAGTACTTC.

The chain uses TRBV29-1 and TRBJ2-3; 9 bases match TRBD2. Trimming took 3 bases from V and 2 from J; bases not matched to a gene: 6. Per the germline V gene, CDR1 is SQVTM and CDR2 is ANQGSEA. CDR3 size: 15 residues. CDR3 region: CSVDGLAGNTDTQYF. CDR3 DNA sequence: TGCAGCGTTGATGGGCTAGCGGGAAACACAGATACGCAGTATTTT.

This sequence joins TRBV29-1 and TRBJ2-7; TRBD1 or TRBD2 may be the D gene (5 bases each). Trimming cost V 6 bases and J 7 bases, with 22 bases left between them. Germline V lookup: CDR1 SQVTM, CDR2 ANQGSEA. This CDR3 has 14 residues. The CDR3 spells CSVVGPRGMGEQYF. DNA of the CDR3: TGCAGCGTGGTAGGACCGAGGGGTATGGGGGAGCAGTACTTC.

This chain links TRBV6-5 with TRBJ2-7, with TRBD1 identical over 9 bases. The V and J ends lost 2 bases and 2 bases, in that order; junction bases with no gene match: 7. The germline gives CDR1 MNHEY, CDR2 SVGAGI. The CDR3 spans 16 residues. CDR3 amino acids: CASSYPRGQGTYEQYF. The CDR3 DNA reads as TGTGCCAGCAGTTACCCAAGGGGACAGGGAACCTACGAGCAGTACTTC.

V is TRBV2 and J is TRBJ2-2, with a weak D call TRBD1 (6 bases). Trimming took off 10 bases at V and 5 bases at J, with 14 bases between the two ends. Germline CDR1 reads SNHLY; CDR2 reads FYNNEI. The CDR3 covers 13 residues. CDR3 protein: CATRDTRTGELFF. The DNA for the CDR3 is TGTGCCACCCGGGACACGAGGACCGGGGAGCTGTTTTTT.